Listed here are 28 T cell receptor beta chains from one sample, sequenced in a study of follicular helper T cells after annual influenza vaccination. Time point given: 2014-2015 season, 7 days after vaccination. Libraries were prepared by immunoSEQ multiplex PCR; TCRdb keeps only in-frame clonotypes and omits some of them. The table lists 9,700 or so clones, about four fifths of them singletons, with around 0.35% in the top ten. The material was CXCR5- memory CD4+ T cells sorted from blood, obtained 7 days after influenza vaccination. The receptors shown here come from an adult who received the influenza vaccine.

The chain combines TRBV7-9 with TRBJ2-5; D unresolved. The V gene's germline CDR1 is SEHNR and CDR2 FQNEAQ (reference sequence). The germline V and J ends were trimmed by 1 base and 5 bases, with 11 bases remaining between them. The CDR3 is made up of 14 amino acids. The CDR3 reads CASSLVGGLETQYF. For the CDR3, the DNA is TGTGCCAGCAGCTTAGTTGGCGGCCTTGAGACCCAGTACTTC.

This chain links TRBV6-5 with TRBJ1-1, with D unresolved. V lost 3 bases and J 4 bases, leaving 18 bases between the germline ends. The CDR3 is 16 residues long. The germline V gene encodes CDR1 MNHEY and CDR2 SVGAGI. The CDR3 here is CASSYVVPGEGTEAFF. In DNA, the CDR3 is TGTGCCAGCAGTTATGTGGTCCCAGGCGAGGGCACTGAAGCTTTCTTT.

A single count supports this clone. The germline gene is not matched at one end of the junction; a read error may be the cause. The same CDR3 is also encoded by other DNA sequences in this sample. The chain links TRBV4-2 to TRBJ1-1; weak D call: TRBD1 (5 bases). Germline assignment: CDR1 LGHNA and CDR2 YNFKEQ. The CDR3 sequence is 15 residues long. CDR3 sequence: CASSHSAQANTEAFF. The CDR3 nucleotides are TGTGCCAGCAGCCACTCGGCACAGGCCAACACTGAAGCCTTCTTT.

The gene calls are TRBV19 and TRBJ1-2; D call uncertain. Germline-derived CDR1 and CDR2 are LNHDA and SQIVND (reference sequence). There are 14 residues in the CDR3. With 4 bases removed from V and 4 bases from J, the gap between germline ends came to 13 bases. The DNA of the CDR3 is TGTGCCAGTAGTAGACTACCGGAAGCCTATGGCTACACCTTC. Translating it yields CASSRLPEAYGYTF.

This rearrangement joins TRBV27 to TRBJ2-2, with 8 positions matching TRBD2. The CDR3 has 18 amino acids. Germline V lookup: CDR1 MNHEY, CDR2 SMNVEV (reference sequence). The V gene end was trimmed by 2 bases and the J gene end by 1 base; junction bases not matched to a gene: 9. DNA for the CDR3: TGTGCCAGCAGTTTACTATTGACTAGCGTCCAGAACACCGGGGAGCTGTTTTTT. It encodes CASSLLLTSVQNTGELFF.

The chain uses TRBV6-5 and TRBJ1-6, with D unclear. The CDR3 spans 15 residues. The germline V gene encodes CDR1 MNHEY and CDR2 SVGAGI. The V end was cut by 1 base, the J end by 9 bases, with 13 bases between. CDR3 region: CASSYWTASGSPLHF. The DNA for the CDR3 is TGTGCCAGCAGTTACTGGACGGCCTCGGGTTCACCCCTCCACTTT.

The V gene is TRBV18, the J gene TRBJ2-1, with D possibly TRBD1 on 7 matching bases. CDR1 and CDR2 (germline): KGHSH, LQKENI. The CDR3 sequence is 17 residues long. Trimming removed 2 bases from V and 5 bases from J, with 19 bases in between. This CDR3 reads CASSPVVAGGKHNEQFF. CDR3 in DNA: TGTGCCAGCTCACCAGTAGTGGCAGGGGGGAAACACAATGAGCAGTTCTTC.

This clone is a singleton in its sample. The chain links TRBV7-9 to TRBJ2-1, with TRBD2 as a possible D gene (5 bases). The CDR3 is made up of 17 amino acids. The germline CDR1 and CDR2 sequences are SEHNR and FQNEAQ (reference sequence). Trimming shortened V by 4 bases and J by 4 bases, and 20 bases separated the two germline ends. The CDR3 here is CASSSNRNWRGYNEQFF. The CDR3 DNA sequence: TGTGCCAGCAGCTCCAACAGAAACTGGAGAGGGTACAATGAGCAGTTCTTC.

The chain combines TRBV7-8 with TRBJ2-3, with TRBD1 identical over 7 bases. Germline CDR1 and CDR2: SGHVS and FQNEAQ. This CDR3 has 13 amino acids. In nucleotides, the CDR3 is TGTGCATACCAGGACAGGTCGGAAGATACGCAGTATTTT. This translates into CAYQDRSEDTQYF.

The V gene is TRBV4-1, the J gene TRBJ2-1; D perhaps matches TRBD2 (5 bases). V was shortened by 3 bases and J by 0 bases, with 12 bases between the two germline ends. Per germline, CDR1 MGHRA and CDR2 YSYEKL. This CDR3 has 16 amino acids. CDR3 bases: TGCGCCAGCAGCCAGGAGGAGTGGAGCTCCTACAATGAGCAGTTCTTC. This gives the protein CASSQEEWSSYNEQFF.

This chain uses TRBV5-1 with TRBJ2-1, with a weak D call TRBD1 (7 bases). V dropped 0 bases and J dropped 6 bases, with 13 bases sitting between them. The CDR3 totals 15 residues. CDR1 and CDR2 from the germline V gene are SGHRS and YFSETQ. The CDR3 region is CASSLVPGGSNEQFF. For the CDR3, the DNA is TGCGCCAGCAGCTTGGTGCCAGGGGGGTCCAATGAGCAGTTCTTC.

The rearrangement links TRBV7-2 to TRBJ1-4; possibly TRBD1 for D (5 bases). In germline, CDR1 is SGHTA, CDR2 FQGNSA. V was shortened by 4 bases and J by 8 bases, with 17 bases between the two germline ends. This CDR3 spans 15 amino acids. In DNA, the CDR3 is TGTGCCAGCAGCTCCCCCGGGGGGTTTCAAGAAAAACTGTTTTTT. Its translation: CASSSPGGFQEKLFF.

The chain has TRBV9 and TRBJ1-1, with TRBD1 matching 7 bases. The germline V gene encodes CDR1 SGDLS and CDR2 YYNGEE. The CDR3 spans 14 residues. The V gene end was trimmed by 3 bases and the J gene end by 0 bases; junction bases not matched to a gene: 2. This CDR3 reads CASSARGLNTEAFF. In DNA, the CDR3 is TGTGCCAGCAGCGCTAGGGGGCTGAACACTGAAGCTTTCTTT.

CDR3 region: CASSSNTEAFF. The CDR3 DNA is TGTGCCAGCAGCTCGAACACTGAAGCTTTCTTT. This chain links TRBV5-6 with TRBJ1-1; no clear D gene. With 3 bases removed from V and 1 base from J, the gap between germline ends came to 1 base. The CDR3 spans 11 residues. The germline V gene encodes CDR1 SGHDT and CDR2 YYEEEE.

The chain uses TRBV7-6 and TRBJ2-7; 15 bases are a match to TRBD2. The CDR3 extends over 19 amino acids. The V gene's germline CDR1 is SGHVS and CDR2 FNYEAQ. V was clipped by 1 base and J by 4 bases; unmatched bases: 11. This CDR3 is CASSLVPLGLAGGLYEQYF. The CDR3, as DNA: TGTGCCAGCAGCTTAGTTCCCCTCGGACTAGCGGGGGGGCTGTACGAGCAGTACTTC.

This rearrangement joins TRBV5-1 to TRBJ2-2; 11 bases line up with TRBD2. Per the germline V gene, CDR1 is SGHRS and CDR2 is YFSETQ. V lost 4 bases to trimming and J lost 6 bases; unmatched junction nucleotides: 11. The CDR3 length is 17 residues. This chain's CDR3 is CASSPRGSGGASGELFF. The CDR3, as DNA: TGCGCCAGCAGCCCCCGAGGTAGCGGGGGGGCTTCCGGGGAGCTGTTTTTT.

The chain joins TRBV2 to TRBJ2-7; TRBD2 agrees at 9 bases. The CDR3 length is 14 residues. Germline values: CDR1 SNHLY, CDR2 FYNNEI. J was trimmed by 5 bases and V by 1 base; bases with no gene match: 3. The CDR3 region has the DNA TGTGCCAGCAGTGAAGGGCGGGGGGGCGACGAGCAGTACTTC. This translates into CASSEGRGGDEQYF.

The chain combines TRBV27 with TRBJ1-1, with D perhaps TRBD1 (6 bases). Deletions cut 4 bases from V and 8 bases from J, with 17 bases between. CDR3 length: 14 amino acids. Germline-derived CDR1 and CDR2 are MNHEY and SMNVEV (reference sequence). Written as DNA, the CDR3 is TGTGCCAGCAGTTACCGAGGGGGGGGCAGGGAAGCTTTCTTT. This translates into CASSYRGGGREAFF.

The CDR3 reads CASSTGTDTQYF. CDR3 sequence (DNA): TGTGCCAGTAGTACCGGCACAGATACGCAGTATTTT. The chain combines TRBV19 with TRBJ2-3, with unresolved D. The CDR3 contains 12 residues. V lost 4 bases, J lost 1 base, and 3 bases lay in between. Germline CDR1 is LNHDA and CDR2 is SQIVND (reference sequence). Using reference TRBV19 and TRBJ2-3 for the parts outside the CDR3, the full variable domain is DGGITQSPKYLFRKEGQNVTLSCEQNLNHDAMYWYRQDPGQGLRLIYYSQIVNDFQKGDIAEGYSVSREKKESFPLTVTSAQKNPTAFYLCASSTGTDTQYFGPGTRLTVL.

This chain links TRBV6-6 with TRBJ1-4; 8 bases map to TRBD1. The V and J ends lost 2 bases and 8 bases, in that order; junction bases with no gene match: 7. CDR3 length: 15 residues. Looked up from germline, CDR1 is MNHNY and CDR2 is SVGAGI (reference sequence). The CDR3 spells CASSYVLGQGEKLFF. DNA of the CDR3: TGTGCCAGCAGTTACGTACTCGGACAGGGAGAAAAACTGTTTTTT.

The rearrangement uses TRBV2 and TRBJ2-2, with 9 bases identical to TRBD2. Germline assignment: CDR1 SNHLY and CDR2 FYNNEI. The J segment lost 1 base and the V segment lost 8 bases, leaving 8 bases of the junction unmatched. The CDR3 loop spans 16 amino acids. The CDR3 sequence is CASDLGTSRNTGELFF. CDR3 DNA sequence: TGTGCCAGCGACCTTGGGACTAGCAGGAACACCGGGGAGCTGTTTTTT.

The chain has TRBV29-1 and TRBJ2-5; D is uncertain. CDR1 and CDR2 (germline): SQVTM, ANQGSEA. The CDR3 sequence is 13 residues long. V lost 1 base and J lost 1, with 7 bases in between. CDR3 in amino acids: CSVEGGAQETQYF. The CDR3, as DNA: TGCAGCGTTGAAGGAGGAGCCCAAGAGACCCAGTACTTC.

This chain connects TRBV4-3 to TRBJ1-1; tentatively, D is TRBD1 (5 bases). This CDR3 contains 14 residues. Trimming shortened V by 7 bases and J by 6 bases, and 18 bases separated the two germline ends. Germline assignment: CDR1 LGHNA and CDR2 YSLEER. The CDR3 DNA sequence: TGCGCCAGCAAAGACCAGTCGGGAGGGGCTGAAGCTTTCTTT. This sequence encodes CASKDQSGGAEAFF.

This clone was detected only once. V usage is TRBV30 and J usage is TRBJ2-1, with TRBD2 matching over 14 bases. Germline V CDR1 and CDR2: GTSNPN, SVGIG (reference sequence). Unmatched junction bases numbered 9, after V lost 2 bases and J lost 3 bases. CDR3 length: 18 residues. CDR3 sequence: CAWSPGLAGGPIYNEQFF. The CDR3 DNA is TGTGCCTGGAGTCCTGGACTAGCGGGGGGCCCAATCTACAATGAGCAGTTCTTC.

The V call is TRBV5-1, the J call TRBJ1-2; TRBD1 aligns across 11 bases. The CDR3 is made up of 19 amino acids. Germline V lookup: CDR1 SGHRS, CDR2 YFSETQ. Trimming cost V 3 bases and J 4 bases; bases outside gene matches: 17. CDR3 bases: TGCGCCAGCAGCTCCGGTTTTCGTTCGGACAGGGGGCGCGGCTATGGCTACACCTTC. Its protein is CASSSGFRSDRGRGYGYTF.

This rearrangement joins TRBV9 to TRBJ2-6; tentatively, D is TRBD1 or TRBD2 (5 bases each). Germline values: CDR1 SGDLS, CDR2 YYNGEE. The length of the CDR3 is 17 residues. V lost 1 base, J lost 0 bases, and 11 bases lay in between. CDR3 DNA: TGTGCCAGCAGCGTAAAGGGACGGATCTCTGGGGCCAACGTCCTGACTTTC. It codes for CASSVKGRISGANVLTF. Full variable domain (outside the CDR3, taken from reference TRBV9 and TRBJ2-6): DSGVTQTPKHLITATGQRVTLRCSPRSGDLSVYWYQQSLDQGLQFLIQYYNGEERAKGNILERFSAQQFPDLHSELNLSSLELGDSALYFCASSVKGRISGANVLTFGAGSRLTVL.

The V call is TRBV18, the J call TRBJ1-3; weak D call: TRBD1 (5 bases). V lost 0 bases to trimming and J lost 6 bases, with 15 bases between them. This CDR3 comprises 16 residues. Germline lookup yields CDR1 KGHSH and CDR2 LQKENI. The CDR3 loop is CASSPPLLRDSNTIYF. Here the CDR3 DNA reads TGTGCCAGCTCACCACCTCTTCTGAGGGACTCAAACACCATATATTTT.

J is TRBJ2-3 and V is TRBV5-4; perhaps TRBD2 as D (6 bases). The CDR3 runs to 15 residues. The germline V gene has CDR1 SGHNT and CDR2 YYREEE (reference sequence). V was trimmed by 2 bases and J by 0 bases, leaving 10 bases between them. CDR3 amino acids: CASSFGGASTDTQYF. Written as DNA, the CDR3 is TGTGCCAGCAGCTTTGGCGGGGCCAGCACAGATACGCAGTATTTT.